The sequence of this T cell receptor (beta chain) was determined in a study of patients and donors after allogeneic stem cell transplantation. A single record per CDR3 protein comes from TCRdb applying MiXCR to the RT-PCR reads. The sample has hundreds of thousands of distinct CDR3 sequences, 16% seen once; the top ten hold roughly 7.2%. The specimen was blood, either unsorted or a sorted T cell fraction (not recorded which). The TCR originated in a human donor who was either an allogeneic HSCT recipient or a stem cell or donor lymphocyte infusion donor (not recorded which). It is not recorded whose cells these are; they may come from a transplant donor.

DNA for the CDR3: TGTGCCAGCAGCTTAGCGAGTGGAACTAATGAAAAACTGTTTTTT. Encoded protein: CASSLASGTNEKLFF. The chain has TRBV7-9 and TRBJ1-4; no definite D call. This CDR3 is built from 15 residues. CDR1 and CDR2 (germline): SEHNR, FQNEAQ (reference sequence). V was cut by 0 bases and J by 1 base, with 6 bases left in between.